One T cell receptor beta chain is described in this entry. The data derive from a study of T cells in Graves' hyperthyroidism and ophthalmopathy. The J segment lost 2 bases and the V segment lost 2 bases, leaving 6 bases of the junction unmatched. Germline assignment: CDR1 SGHNT and CDR2 YYREEE (reference sequence). This CDR3 contains 16 residues. Amplification targeted TCR beta CDR3 regions from RNA transcripts. Using the HTBI primer set, a first-round RT-PCR was run on the TCR CDR3. TCRdb reprocessed the multiplex PCR reads with MiXCR, giving one entry per CDR3 protein. The data contain hundreds of thousands of distinct CDR3 sequences, 14% of them singletons. Those with hyperthyroidism were 18 to 65 years old, newly diagnosed, and ill for under 2 months.

The receptor was derived from a woman between 18 and 29 years old with Graves' hyperthyroidism. The chain has TRBV5-4 and TRBJ2-3; 9 bases agree with TRBD1. The sequenced material came from blood. The CDR3: CASSFMGQGITDTQYF. As DNA, the CDR3 is TGTGCCAGCAGCTTTATGGGACAGGGAATCACAGATACGCAGTATTTT.